This T cell receptor beta chain was sequenced during a study of T cell clonality in common variable immunodeficiency. Only in-frame clones appear in the TCRdb table, and some are missing; sequencing was by immunoSEQ multiplex PCR. The sample yields roughly 70,000 clones, without any singletons. Most patients and controls had Caucasian heritage. Study-level points and caveats: T cell subpopulation sequencing would be needed to explain CVID clonality. CVID subjects shared fewer TCRbeta clones than healthy controls did.

Ten or more counts support this clone. Its antigen is currently unknown. Sequenced sample: peripheral blood mononuclear cells. This sequence was found in a person aged 18 to 70 in good health.

Partial CDR3 DNA: TGCGCCAGCCGACAGGTTGGCTACAATGAG. This translates into CASRQVGYNE. The full CDR3 sequence reads CASRQVGYNEQFF. The chain recombines TRBV5-1 with TRBJ2-1, with D perhaps matching TRBD1 (6 bases). The read ends 3 residues early relative to the CDR3; the germline J gene fills the gap. Germline V gene lookup returns CDR1 SGHRS and CDR2 YFSETQ. The length of the CDR3 is 13 residues. V was clipped by 7 bases and J by 3 bases, with 11 bases between them.